Listed below are T cell receptor beta chains from one sample, sequenced in a study of cytomegalovirus exposure and HLA in healthy donors. Clones were sequenced by immunoSEQ multiplex PCR, and TCRdb holds only the in-frame ones, with some missing. The sample records 100,000 to 150,000 clones, 74% being singletons. The specimen sequenced was PBMCs. The receptors derive from a woman between 50 and 59 years old in good health and CMV-seropositive. CDR3s include the opening cysteine and the closing phenylalanine or tryptophan. D genes are given only for firm matches. A clone size is listed for some rows: how often the clone was seen (once, few, many), or a class if it is expanded.

j_call clone_size d_call v_call cdr3_aa cdr3_nt
TRBJ1-2 - - TRBV29-1 CSAGPVTGSGYTF TGCAGCGCTGGACCCGTAACAGGGTCGGGCTACACCTTC
TRBJ1-2 - TRBD1 TRBV6-1 CASSETLTGGSSFHGYTF TGTGCCAGCAGTGAAACCTTGACAGGGGGCAGTTCGTTTCATGGCTACACCTTC
TRBJ1-4 - - TRBV7-6 CASSLSGSHLEKLFF TGTGCCAGCAGCTTATCGGGATCCCACCTGGAAAAACTGTTTTTT
TRBJ1-1 - TRBD1 TRBV10-3 CAVEGAGENTEAFF TGTGCCGTCGAGGGGGCAGGGGAGAACACTGAAGCTTTCTTT
TRBJ2-1 - - TRBV7-9 CASSLGLERQFF TGTGCCAGCAGTTTGGGTCTAGAGAGGCAGTTCTTC
TRBJ1-2 few - TRBV7-3 CASSSQHGGYTF TGTGCCAGCAGCTCACAGCATGGCGGCTACACCTTC
TRBJ1-2 - TRBD1 TRBV18 CASSSYSGTANYGYTF TGTGCCAGCTCATCATACTCCGGGACAGCTAACTATGGCTACACCTTC
TRBJ1-1 once TRBD1 TRBV2 CASRPPKQGPTEAFF TGTGCCAGCAGGCCACCGAAACAGGGGCCCACTGAAGCTTTCTTT
TRBJ1-5 - TRBD1 TRBV6-1 CAGGQGVWGNQPQHF TGTGCCGGCGGACAGGGGGTATGGGGCAATCAGCCCCAGCATTTT
TRBJ1-4 - TRBD1 TRBV27 CASSFSSGQSTTNEKLFF TGTGCCAGCAGTTTTTCCTCGGGACAGTCAACAACTAATGAAAAACTGTTTTTT
TRBJ1-1 once - TRBV6-1 CASSVSAGVGTEAFF TGTGCCAGCAGTGTATCCGCGGGGGTGGGCACTGAAGCTTTCTTT
TRBJ2-7 once TRBD1 TRBV5-1 CASRHGTGGYEQYF TGCGCCAGCAGACACGGGACAGGGGGTTACGAGCAGTACTTC
TRBJ2-2 - - TRBV11-3 CASSLEGQAGELFF TGTGCCAGCAGCTTAGAGGGGCAGGCCGGGGAGCTGTTTTTT
TRBJ1-1 - TRBD1 TRBV11-2 CASSFDRGDLSAFF TGTGCCAGCAGCTTCGACAGGGGGGATCTTTCGGCTTTCTTT
TRBJ2-7 - TRBD1 TRBV7-6 CASSYGTGNYEQYF TGTGCCAGCAGCTACGGGACAGGGAACTACGAGCAGTACTTC
TRBJ2-5 - TRBD2 TRBV15 CATSRDRSGRLRQETQYF TGTGCCACCAGCAGAGACAGGAGCGGGAGGCTACGCCAAGAGACCCAGTACTTC
TRBJ2-1 - - TRBV10-1 CASNRSRVGNEQFF TGCGCCAGCAACCGAAGCAGGGTAGGGAATGAGCAGTTCTTC
TRBJ2-2 - TRBD2 TRBV27 CASSWVGGAHTGELFF TGTGCCAGCAGTTGGGTGGGAGGGGCCCACACCGGGGAGCTGTTTTTT
TRBJ1-6 - - TRBV11-3 CASSLGPNSPLHF TGTGCCAGCAGCTTGGGGCCGAATTCACCCCTCCACTTT
TRBJ1-1 many TRBD1 TRBV7-9 CASRPQEGANTEAFF TGTGCCAGCAGACCACAAGAGGGGGCGAACACTGAAGCTTTCTTT
TRBJ1-2 - TRBD1 TRBV18 CASSPLGQGQGHGYTF TGTGCCAGCTCACCCCTAGGACAGGGTCAAGGTCATGGCTACACCTTC
TRBJ2-5 - - TRBV19 CASSISRAETQYF TGTGCCAGTAGTATTTCCAGGGCGGAGACCCAGTACTTC
TRBJ2-1 - - TRBV2 CAGNREGSYNEQFF TGTGCCGGAAACAGGGAAGGGTCCTACAATGAGCAGTTCTTC
TRBJ2-1 - - TRBV7-2 CASGTAGRQRHNEQFF TGTGCCAGCGGAACCGCGGGAAGACAAAGACACAATGAGCAGTTCTTC
TRBJ2-5 - TRBD2 TRBV4-1 CASSQDSLAGGRSAQYF TGCGCCAGCAGCCAAGACTCACTAGCGGGGGGGCGGAGCGCCCAGTACTTC
TRBJ1-5 - TRBD1 TRBV28 CASSLGRGDWPQHF TGTGCCAGCAGTTTAGGCAGGGGGGATTGGCCCCAGCATTTT
TRBJ2-7 - - TRBV28 CASRQGSEQYF TGTGCCAGCAGGCAGGGATCTGAGCAGTACTTC
TRBJ2-3 - - TRBV29-1 CSVDGPPDYPGEDTQYF TGCAGCGTTGATGGCCCCCCGGACTACCCGGGGGAAGATACGCAGTATTTT
TRBJ2-6 - - TRBV30 CARMGGSGANVLTF TGTGCCCGGATGGGGGGCTCTGGGGCCAACGTCCTGACTTTC
TRBJ1-5 few TRBD1 TRBV10-3 CAIRGQGSNQPQHF TGTGCCATCAGGGGACAGGGGAGCAATCAGCCCCAGCATTTT
TRBJ2-1 - - TRBV5-6 CASSPTGLYNEQFF TGTGCCAGCAGCCCGACAGGCCTCTACAATGAGCAGTTCTTC
TRBJ1-1 - TRBD1 TRBV5-1 CASSSDRVEAFF TGCGCCAGCAGTTCGGACAGGGTCGAAGCTTTCTTT
TRBJ2-7 - - TRBV28 CASSPGGVSYEQYF TGTGCCAGCAGTCCCGGGGGTGTCTCCTACGAGCAGTACTTC
TRBJ2-5 - TRBD1 TRBV29-1 CSVTGNVGETQYF TGCAGCGTGACAGGGAATGTAGGAGAGACCCAGTACTTC
TRBJ1-1 - - TRBV5-1 CASQRDPGKGNTEAFF TGCGCCAGCCAGCGGGATCCAGGGAAAGGGAACACTGAAGCTTTCTTT
TRBJ2-7 - - TRBV9 CASSVEGHPYEQYF TGTGCCAGCAGCGTAGAGGGACATCCTTACGAGCAGTACTTC
TRBJ1-5 - - TRBV25-1 CASSAGGNQPQHF TGTGCCAGCAGTGCAGGGGGCAATCAGCCCCAGCATTTT
TRBJ2-5 - TRBD2 TRBV5-4 CASSPGTSGGAPGETQYF TGTGCCAGCAGCCCGGGGACTAGCGGGGGGGCCCCCGGGGAGACCCAGTACTTC